The rows below give T cell receptor beta chains drawn from one sample of a study of PD-L1 blockade in urothelial cancer. TCRdb keeps only in-frame clones here, not all; method: immunoSEQ multiplex PCR. The table includes tens of thousands of clones, 86% detected once. This specimen was PBMCs, taken around atezolizumab (anti-PD-L1) treatment. The origin of the receptors is a man between 60 and 75 years old with urothelial cancer. Both conserved end residues are part of each CDR3. D genes are given only for firm matches. Part of the rows lack a size; the others show once, few, many or a class for expanded clones.

>15|TRBV6-1|.|.|TRBJ1-5
TGTGCCAGCAGTGCTGTACAGAATAGCAATCAGCCCCAGCATTTT
CASSAVQNSNQPQHF
>15|TRBV5-1|TRBD2|.|TRBJ2-3
TGCGCCAGCAATCTCGGGGGGGCTAGCACAGATACGCAGTATTTT
CASNLGGASTDTQYF
>14|TRBV6-6|.|.|TRBJ2-1
TGTGCCAGCAGTTACGCCGCGGGCACCGATGAGCAGTTCTTC
CASSYAAGTDEQFF
>17|TRBV14|.|once|TRBJ2-2
TGTGCCAGCAGCCAAGATAGGTTGGGGCCCGGCACCGGGGAGCTGTTTTTT
CASSQDRLGPGTGELFF
>17|TRBV30|TRBD1|.|TRBJ2-2
TGTGCCTGGAGGGCTGGAAGGACAGGGGGATACACCGGGGAGCTGTTTTTT
CAWRAGRTGGYTGELFF
>15|TRBV7-2|.|.|TRBJ1-6
TGTGCCAGCAATAAAGGGGGTTTCTATAATTCACCCCTCCACTTT
CASNKGGFYNSPLHF
>18|TRBV5-6|.|.|TRBJ2-1
TGTGCCAGCAGCCGGTTGGGGCCCCTTACGAGCTCCTACAATGAGCAGTTCTTC
CASSRLGPLTSSYNEQFF
>13|TRBV15|TRBD2|.|TRBJ2-5
TGTGCCACCTCGGCGGGGGTCCAAGAGACCCAGTACTTC
CATSAGVQETQYF
>17|TRBV5-6|TRBD2|.|TRBJ2-5
TGTGCCAGCAGTCGCCCCCATTGGACTAGGCCTCAAGAGACCCAGTACTTC
CASSRPHWTRPQETQYF
>19|TRBV4-3|TRBD2|.|TRBJ2-3
TGCGCCAGCAGCCAAGAGGTAGCGGGAGGCTCTTTGCGCACAGATACGCAGTATTTT
CASSQEVAGGSLRTDTQYF
>15|TRBV14|.|.|TRBJ2-7
TGTGCCAGCAGCCAAGACCCCCGGGGAATCTCCGAGCAGTACTTC
CASSQDPRGISEQYF
>13|TRBV27|.|.|TRBJ2-3
TGTGCCAGCAGTTTGAGCCGCACAGATACGCAGTATTTT
CASSLSRTDTQYF
>16|TRBV28|.|.|TRBJ1-5
TGTGCCAGCAGTCTTTTACCTCAGGGTTCCAATCAGCCCCAGCATTTT
CASSLLPQGSNQPQHF
>15|TRBV5-1|TRBD1|few|TRBJ1-4
TGCGCCAGCAGCTTAACAGGGGCGAGTAATGAAAAACTGTTTTTT
CASSLTGASNEKLFF
>13|TRBV11-2|.|.|TRBJ1-1
TGTGCCAGCAGCTTAGGTTCGGGATTGGACGCTTTCTTT
CASSLGSGLDAFF
>16|TRBV6-5|.|.|TRBJ2-7
TGTGCCAGCAGTTACTCCCCGACAGGCCGATTACGCGAGCAGTACTTC
CASSYSPTGRLREQYF
>14|TRBV7-9|.|.|TRBJ1-1
TGTGCCAGCAGCTTCCGGGGGGCGCAAATGTCGGCTTTCTTT
CASSFRGAQMSAFF
>14|TRBV11-2|.|.|TRBJ2-7
TGTGCCAGCAGCCGCGACAGGAATTCCTACGAGCAGTACTTC
CASSRDRNSYEQYF
>15|TRBV11-3|.|.|TRBJ2-1
TGTGCCAGCAGCTTAGACACAGATCCTTACAATGAGCAGTTCTTC
CASSLDTDPYNEQFF
>15|TRBV6-1|.|.|TRBJ2-1
TGTGCCAGCAGTGTAGGCAGAACGGAGTACAATGAGCAGTTCTTC
CASSVGRTEYNEQFF
>14|TRBV9|.|.|TRBJ2-4
TGTGCCAGCAGCGTAGCAGGGGGGAAAAACATTCAGTACTTC
CASSVAGGKNIQYF
>16|TRBV7-7|TRBD1|.|TRBJ2-2
TGTGCTAGCAGCTTAGTGGCGACAGGGACGGCCGGGGAGCTGTTTTTT
CASSLVATGTAGELFF
>15|TRBV30|TRBD1|.|TRBJ1-3
TGTGCCTGGAGCCTTGGGACAGTCTCTGGAAACACCATATATTTT
CAWSLGTVSGNTIYF
>16|TRBV10-3|TRBD1|once|TRBJ2-7
TGTGCCATCAGGGAGACAGGGGGTTCCAACTCCTACGAGCAGTACTTC
CAIRETGGSNSYEQYF
>15|TRBV9|TRBD2|.|TRBJ2-2
TGTGCCAGCAGCGTACTAGCGGGGGGGACCGGGGAGCTGTTTTTT
CASSVLAGGTGELFF
>16|TRBV4-3|.|.|TRBJ2-2
TGCGCCAGCAGCCGCGTGCTTCGCGGGGACACCGGGGAGCTGTTTTTT
CASSRVLRGDTGELFF
>17|TRBV29-1|TRBD2|.|TRBJ2-3
TGCAGCGCGTTGACTAGCGGGAGGCACATCAGCACAGATACGCAGTATTTT
CSALTSGRHISTDTQYF
>15|TRBV19|TRBD2|.|TRBJ2-7
TGTGCCAGTAGTAATACAGGGACTAGCCCCTACGAGCAGTACTTC
CASSNTGTSPYEQYF
>15|TRBV6-5|TRBD1|.|TRBJ1-1
TGTGCCAGCAGTTACGCTACAGGGGGAGACACTGAAGCTTTCTTT
CASSYATGGDTEAFF
>14|TRBV19|.|.|TRBJ2-2
TGTGCCAGCCAGACGAGGTCGGGCACCGGGGAGCTGTTTTTT
CASQTRSGTGELFF
>13|TRBV7-2|.|.|TRBJ2-7
TGTGCCAGCAGCCGACAGGTGCCCGACGAGCAGTACTTC
CASSRQVPDEQYF
>16|TRBV7-2|TRBD2|.|TRBJ2-3
TGTGCCAGCAGCTTAACCAGCGGGAGGAGCACAGATACGCAGTATTTT
CASSLTSGRSTDTQYF
>15|TRBV11-2|.|.|TRBJ1-1
TGTGCCAGCAGCTTAGACCTCACAGGGAACACTGAAGCTTTCTTT
CASSLDLTGNTEAFF
>15|TRBV6-1|TRBD1|.|TRBJ2-7
TGTGCCAGCAGTTTAGGGACAGGAGCGACCTACGAGCAGTACTTC
CASSLGTGATYEQYF
>11|TRBV30|.|few|TRBJ1-1
TGTGCCTGGAGCATCGGGACAGAAGCTTTCTTT
CAWSIGTEAFF
>14|TRBV19|.|.|TRBJ1-3
TGTGCCAGTAGTGCAGGTGACTCTGGAAACACCATATATTTT
CASSAGDSGNTIYF
>14|TRBV28|.|.|TRBJ2-3
TGTGCCAGCAGCGAACCCCGCGGGGCAGATACGCAGTATTTT
CASSEPRGADTQYF
>13|TRBV10-3|.|.|TRBJ2-7
TGTGCCATCTCTAGCAACCCCTTTTCCGAGCAGTACTTC
CAISSNPFSEQYF
>14|TRBV15|.|.|TRBJ1-2
TGTGCCACCAGCAGAGGTGGGACACTTTATGGCTACACCTTC
CATSRGGTLYGYTF
>18|TRBV27|.|.|TRBJ2-6
TGTGCCAGCAGCCCATACAGGAGATGGGGCGCTGGGGCCAACGTCCTGACTTTC
CASSPYRRWGAGANVLTF
>14|TRBV2|.|.|TRBJ2-7
TGTGCCACATCCGCCACAGAAGTATCCTACGAGCAGTACTTC
CATSATEVSYEQYF
>16|TRBV5-1|.|.|TRBJ2-5
TGCGCCAGCAGCACGACAGGCAGGGGATCCCAAGAGACCCAGTACTTC
CASSTTGRGSQETQYF
>15|TRBV19|TRBD2|.|TRBJ2-7
TGTGCCAGTAGTATAGATGGGGGGGGAAACTACGAGCAGTACTTC
CASSIDGGGNYEQYF
>13|TRBV7-2|.|.|TRBJ1-1
TGTGCCAGCAGCGCACAGGGGAACACTGAAGCTTTCTTT
CASSAQGNTEAFF
>16|TRBV12-2|.|once|TRBJ2-2
TGTGCAAGTCGCCTTCGTGGCGGGGGGGCCACCGGGGAGCTGTTTTTT
CASRLRGGGATGELFF
>14|TRBV6-1|.|.|TRBJ2-7
TGTGCCAGCACCCTCTCGGACAGTTTCTACGAGCAGTACTTC
CASTLSDSFYEQYF
>16|TRBV7-9|.|.|TRBJ2-7
TGTGCCAGCAGCTTAACTAGGGGCGGGGAAGCCTACGAGCAGTACTTC
CASSLTRGGEAYEQYF
>16|TRBV13|.|.|TRBJ2-7
TGTGCCAGCAGCTTAGGTGGGCTAGCCCTGACCTACGAGCAGTACTTC
CASSLGGLALTYEQYF
>16|TRBV4-2|TRBD1|.|TRBJ2-5
TGTGCCAGCAGCCAAGACGGACAGGGCATCCGAGAGACCCAGTACTTC
CASSQDGQGIRETQYF
>13|TRBV15|.|few|TRBJ2-7
TGTGCCACCAGCAGAGATTATGCCTACGAGCAGTACTTC
CATSRDYAYEQYF
>16|TRBV18|TRBD2|.|TRBJ2-1
TGTGCCAGCTCACTTAGTGCCAGCGGGATCTTCAATGAGCAGTTCTTC
CASSLSASGIFNEQFF
>15|TRBV6-6|.|.|TRBJ1-2
TGTGCCAGCAGCCCCGCCGGGGGGGGTCCGAATGGCTACACCTTC
CASSPAGGGPNGYTF
>15|TRBV5-4|TRBD1|.|TRBJ2-7
TGTGCCAGCAGCCCCCAGGGGGCGCGTACCTACGAGCAGTACTTC
CASSPQGARTYEQYF
>16|TRBV6-5|.|.|TRBJ1-2
TGTGCCAGCAGTTACACCCGCTTTCTGGGGCTCTATGGCTACACCTTC
CASSYTRFLGLYGYTF